This T cell receptor (beta chain) derives from a study of identical twins. Study-wide points: Researchers caution that invariant MAIT and iNKT cells could partly confound zero-insertion analyses. Compared with models, monozygotic twins showed more out-of-frame TCR alpha sharing.

Each donor was a healthy Caucasian. TCRdb re-called the 5' RACE reads with MiXCR, one entry per CDR3 protein. The sample consists of around 510,000 distinct CDR3 sequences, over 11% of them appearing once. The CDR3 spans 15 residues. With 5 bases removed from V and 0 bases from J, the gap between germline ends came to 11 bases. Per the germline V gene, CDR1 is SGHTA and CDR2 is FQGNSA. In this sample, this clonotype turned up a few times. The antigen is unknown. These data were also filed under a second study, of yellow fever vaccine responses in identical twins.

V and J are TRBV7-2 and TRBJ2-1; D gene unclear. The sample was CD4+ T cells sorted from blood. This clonotype originated in a woman between 18 and 30 years old in good health. The CDR3 DNA follows: TGTGCCAGCAGCCGTGTGGGTAGCTCCTACAATGAGCAGTTCTTC. It translates to CASSRVGSSYNEQFF.